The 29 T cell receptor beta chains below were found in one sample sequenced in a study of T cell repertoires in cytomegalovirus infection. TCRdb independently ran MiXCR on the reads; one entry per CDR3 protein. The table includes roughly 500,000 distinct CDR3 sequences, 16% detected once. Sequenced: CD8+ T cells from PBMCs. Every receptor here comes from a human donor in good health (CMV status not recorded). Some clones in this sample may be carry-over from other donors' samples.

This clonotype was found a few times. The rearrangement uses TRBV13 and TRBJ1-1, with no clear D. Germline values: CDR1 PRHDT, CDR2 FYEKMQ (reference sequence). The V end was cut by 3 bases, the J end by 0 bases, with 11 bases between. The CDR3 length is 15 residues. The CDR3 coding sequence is TGTGCCAGCAGCTTGGGCGGAACAATGAACACTGAAGCTTTCTTT. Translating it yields CASSLGGTMNTEAFF.

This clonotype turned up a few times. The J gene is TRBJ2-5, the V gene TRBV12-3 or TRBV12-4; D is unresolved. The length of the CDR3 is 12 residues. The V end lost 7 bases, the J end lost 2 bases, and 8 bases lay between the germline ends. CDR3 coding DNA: TGTGCCAGCAACCTGGGGCAAGAGACCCAGTACTTC. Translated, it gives CASNLGQETQYF.

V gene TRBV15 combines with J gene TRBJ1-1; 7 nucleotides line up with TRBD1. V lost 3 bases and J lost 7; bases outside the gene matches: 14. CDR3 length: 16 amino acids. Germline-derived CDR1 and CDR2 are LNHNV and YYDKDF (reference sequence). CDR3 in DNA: TGTGCCACCAGCAGGGACCTTACAGGGGAATACATTGAAGCTTTCTTT. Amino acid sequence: CATSRDLTGEYIEAFF.

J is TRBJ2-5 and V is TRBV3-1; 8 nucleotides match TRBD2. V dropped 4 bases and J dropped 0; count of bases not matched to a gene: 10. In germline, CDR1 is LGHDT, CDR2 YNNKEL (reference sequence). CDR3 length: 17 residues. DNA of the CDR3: TGTGCCAGCAGCCTCAGGCAGATAGCGGGACACCAAGAGACCCAGTACTTC. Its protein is CASSLRQIAGHQETQYF.

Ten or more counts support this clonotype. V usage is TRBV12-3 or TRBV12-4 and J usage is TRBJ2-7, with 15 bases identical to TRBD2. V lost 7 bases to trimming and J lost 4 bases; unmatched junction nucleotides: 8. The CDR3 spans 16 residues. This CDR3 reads CASTPGLAGGIYEQYF. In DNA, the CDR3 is TGTGCCAGCACTCCCGGACTAGCGGGAGGGATTTACGAGCAGTACTTC.

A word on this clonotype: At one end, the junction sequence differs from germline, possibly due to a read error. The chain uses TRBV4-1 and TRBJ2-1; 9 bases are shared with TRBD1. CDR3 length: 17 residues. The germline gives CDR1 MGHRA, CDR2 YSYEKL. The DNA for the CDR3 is TGTGCCAGCAGCCAAGGCGTGTGGACAGGGGTGCGCAATGAGCAGTTCTTC. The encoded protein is CASSQGVWTGVRNEQFF.

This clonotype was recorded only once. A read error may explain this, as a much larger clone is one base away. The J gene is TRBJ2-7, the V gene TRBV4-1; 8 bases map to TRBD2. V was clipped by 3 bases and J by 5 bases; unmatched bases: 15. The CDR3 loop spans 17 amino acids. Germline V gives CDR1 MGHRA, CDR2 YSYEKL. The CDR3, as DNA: TGCGCCAGCAGCCATGGGACCGGGGCTAGCGGGTCCAACGAGCAGTACTTC. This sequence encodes CASSHGTGASGSNEQYF.

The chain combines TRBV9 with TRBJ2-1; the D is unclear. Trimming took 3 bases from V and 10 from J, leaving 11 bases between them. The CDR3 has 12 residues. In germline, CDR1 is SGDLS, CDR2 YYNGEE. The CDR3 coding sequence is TGTGCCAGCAGCGAGAACGAATCGGAGCAGTTCTTC. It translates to CASSENESEQFF.

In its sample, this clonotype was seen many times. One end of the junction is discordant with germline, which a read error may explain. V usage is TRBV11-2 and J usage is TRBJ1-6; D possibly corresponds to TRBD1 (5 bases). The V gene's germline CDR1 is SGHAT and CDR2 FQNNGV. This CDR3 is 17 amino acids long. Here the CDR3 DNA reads TGTGCCAGCAGCTTAAGGGCGGGTCAGGGTCGGGAGACACCGCTCCACTTT. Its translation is CASSLRAGQGRETPLHF.

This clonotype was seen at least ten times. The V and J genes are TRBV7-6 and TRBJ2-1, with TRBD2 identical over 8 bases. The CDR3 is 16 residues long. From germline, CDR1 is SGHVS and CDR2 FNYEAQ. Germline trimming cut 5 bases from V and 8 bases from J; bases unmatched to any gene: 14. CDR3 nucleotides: TGTGCCAGCAGCCCAAGTACGGGGGGGCCAGGGCATGAGCAGTTCTTC. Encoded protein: CASSPSTGGPGHEQFF.

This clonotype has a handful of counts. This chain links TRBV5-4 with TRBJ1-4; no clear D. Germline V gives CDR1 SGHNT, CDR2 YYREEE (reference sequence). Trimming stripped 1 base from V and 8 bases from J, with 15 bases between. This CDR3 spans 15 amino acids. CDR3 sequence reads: CASSLKGQWEEKLFF. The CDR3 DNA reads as TGTGCCAGCAGCTTGAAGGGCCAGTGGGAGGAAAAACTGTTTTTT.

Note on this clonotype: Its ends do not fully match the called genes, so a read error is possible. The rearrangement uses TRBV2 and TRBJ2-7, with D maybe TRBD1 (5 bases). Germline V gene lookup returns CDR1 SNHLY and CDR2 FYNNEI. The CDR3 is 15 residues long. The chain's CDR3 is CASSQAGIQDYEQYF. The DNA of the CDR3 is TGTGCCAGCAGTCAAGCAGGGATTCAAGACTACGAGCAGTACTTC.

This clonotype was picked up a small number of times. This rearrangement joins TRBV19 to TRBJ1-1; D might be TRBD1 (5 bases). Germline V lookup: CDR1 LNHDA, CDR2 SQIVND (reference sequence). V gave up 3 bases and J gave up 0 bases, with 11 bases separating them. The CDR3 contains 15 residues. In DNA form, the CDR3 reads TGTGCCAGTAGTATTAGTCGACAGTTGAACACTGAAGCTTTCTTT. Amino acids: CASSISRQLNTEAFF.

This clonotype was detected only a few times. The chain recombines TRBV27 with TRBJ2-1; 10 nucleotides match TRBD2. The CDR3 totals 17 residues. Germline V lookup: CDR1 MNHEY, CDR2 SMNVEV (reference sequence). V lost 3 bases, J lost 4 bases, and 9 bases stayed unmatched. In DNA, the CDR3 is TGTGCCAGCAGTTTTGGTAGCGGGAGGCCCCCTTACAATGAGCAGTTCTTC. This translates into CASSFGSGRPPYNEQFF.

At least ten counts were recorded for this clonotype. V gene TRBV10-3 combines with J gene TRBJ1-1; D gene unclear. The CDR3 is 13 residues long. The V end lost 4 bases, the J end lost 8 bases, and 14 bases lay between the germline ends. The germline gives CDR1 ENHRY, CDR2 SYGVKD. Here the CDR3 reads CAISASSTTEAFF. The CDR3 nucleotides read TGTGCCATCAGTGCCTCCTCAACAACCGAAGCTTTCTTT.

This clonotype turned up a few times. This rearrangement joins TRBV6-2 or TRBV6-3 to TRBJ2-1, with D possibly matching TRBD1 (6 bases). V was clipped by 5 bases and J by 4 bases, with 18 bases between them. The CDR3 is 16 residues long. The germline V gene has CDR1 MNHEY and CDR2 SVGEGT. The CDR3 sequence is CASSTYRDKGYNEQFF. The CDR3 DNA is TGTGCCAGCAGTACCTACCGGGACAAAGGGTACAATGAGCAGTTCTTC.

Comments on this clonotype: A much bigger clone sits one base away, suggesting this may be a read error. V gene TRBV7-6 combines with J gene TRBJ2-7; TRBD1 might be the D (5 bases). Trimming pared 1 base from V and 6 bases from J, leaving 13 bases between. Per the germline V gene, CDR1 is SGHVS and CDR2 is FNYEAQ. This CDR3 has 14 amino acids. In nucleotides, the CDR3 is TGTGCCAGCAGCTTAGAAAGGGGCCCCTTCGAGCAGTACTTC. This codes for CASSLERGPFEQYF.

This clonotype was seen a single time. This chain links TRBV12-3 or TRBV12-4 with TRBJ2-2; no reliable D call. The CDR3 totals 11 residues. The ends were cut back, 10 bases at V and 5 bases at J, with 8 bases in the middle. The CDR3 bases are TGTGCCACCCTACAAACCGGGGAGCTGTTTTTT. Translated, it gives CATLQTGELFF.

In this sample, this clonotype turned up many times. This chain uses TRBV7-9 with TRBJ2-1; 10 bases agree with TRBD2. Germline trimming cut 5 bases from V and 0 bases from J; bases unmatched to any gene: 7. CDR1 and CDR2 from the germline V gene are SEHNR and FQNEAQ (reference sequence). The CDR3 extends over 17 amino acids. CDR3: CASSTRTSGSSYNEQFF. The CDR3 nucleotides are TGTGCCAGCAGCACTCGGACTAGCGGTAGCTCCTACAATGAGCAGTTCTTC.

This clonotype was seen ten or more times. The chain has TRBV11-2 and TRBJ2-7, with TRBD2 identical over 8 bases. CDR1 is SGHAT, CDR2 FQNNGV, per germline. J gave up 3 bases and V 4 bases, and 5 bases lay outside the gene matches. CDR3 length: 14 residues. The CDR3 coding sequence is TGTGCCAGCAGCTCCGGGACTAGAGTCTACGAGCAGTACTTC. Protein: CASSSGTRVYEQYF.

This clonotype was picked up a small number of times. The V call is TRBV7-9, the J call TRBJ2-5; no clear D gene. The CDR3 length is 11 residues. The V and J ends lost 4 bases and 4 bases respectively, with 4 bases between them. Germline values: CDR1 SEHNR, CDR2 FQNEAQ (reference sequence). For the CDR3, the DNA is TGTGCCAGCAGCTCTGCAGAGACCCAGTACTTC. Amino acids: CASSSAETQYF.

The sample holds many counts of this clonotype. The CDR3 DNA follows: TGTGCCAGCAGCTCAACCGGGCCGACCCCCTACGAGCAGTACTTC. This sequence encodes CASSSTGPTPYEQYF. The rearrangement uses TRBV7-9 and TRBJ2-7; no clear D gene. V shed 4 bases and J shed 2 bases, with 15 bases lying between them. Germline loops: CDR1 SEHNR, CDR2 FQNEAQ (reference sequence). The CDR3 runs 15 residues. Full variable domain (missing parts from reference TRBV7-9 and TRBJ2-7): DTGVSQNPRHKITKRGQNVTFRCDPISEHNRLYWYRQTLGQGPEFLTYFQNEAQLEKSRLLSDRFSAERPKGSFSTLEIQRTEQGDSAMYLCASSSTGPTPYEQYFGPGTRLTVT.

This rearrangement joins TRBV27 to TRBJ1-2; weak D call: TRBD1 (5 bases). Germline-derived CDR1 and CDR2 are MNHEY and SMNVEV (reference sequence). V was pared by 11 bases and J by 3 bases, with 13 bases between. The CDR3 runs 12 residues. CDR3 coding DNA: TGTGCCGCGCGGGGGGTTGACTATGGCTACACCTTC. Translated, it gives CAARGVDYGYTF.

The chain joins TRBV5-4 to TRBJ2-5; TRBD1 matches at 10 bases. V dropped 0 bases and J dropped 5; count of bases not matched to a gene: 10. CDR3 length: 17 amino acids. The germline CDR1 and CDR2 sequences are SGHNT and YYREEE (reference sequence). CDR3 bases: TGTGCCAGCAGCTTGGTACCGAGGGACAGGGGAGTGGAGACCCAGTACTTC. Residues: CASSLVPRDRGVETQYF. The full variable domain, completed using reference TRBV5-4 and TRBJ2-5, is ETGVTQSPTHLIKTRGQQVTLRCSSQSGHNTVSWYQQALGQGPQFIFQYYREEENGRGNFPPRFSGLQFPNYSSELNVNALELDDSALYLCASSLVPRDRGVETQYFGPGTRLLVL.

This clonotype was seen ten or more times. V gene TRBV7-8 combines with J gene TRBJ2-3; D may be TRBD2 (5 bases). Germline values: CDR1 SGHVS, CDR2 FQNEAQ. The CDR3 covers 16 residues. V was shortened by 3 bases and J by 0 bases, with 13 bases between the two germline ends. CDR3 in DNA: TGTGCCAGCAGCTTCTTAGGACGGGGAAGCACAGATACGCAGTATTTT. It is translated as CASSFLGRGSTDTQYF.

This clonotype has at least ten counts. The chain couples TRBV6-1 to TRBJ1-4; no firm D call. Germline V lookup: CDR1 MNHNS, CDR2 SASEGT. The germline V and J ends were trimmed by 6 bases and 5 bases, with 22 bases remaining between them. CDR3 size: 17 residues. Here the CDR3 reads CASSSSTVSGANEKLFF. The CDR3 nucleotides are TGTGCCAGCAGCTCCAGTACCGTGAGCGGAGCGAATGAAAAACTGTTTTTT.

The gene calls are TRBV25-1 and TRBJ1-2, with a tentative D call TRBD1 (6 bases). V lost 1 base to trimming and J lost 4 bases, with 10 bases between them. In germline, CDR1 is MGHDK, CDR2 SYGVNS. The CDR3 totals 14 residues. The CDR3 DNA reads TGTGCCAGCAGTGAATCGGGGGGGGCCTATGGCTACACCTTC. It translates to CASSESGGAYGYTF.

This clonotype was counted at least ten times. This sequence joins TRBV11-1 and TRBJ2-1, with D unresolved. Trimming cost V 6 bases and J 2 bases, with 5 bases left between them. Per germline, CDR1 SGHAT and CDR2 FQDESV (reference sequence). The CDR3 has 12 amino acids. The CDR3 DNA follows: TGTGCCAGCAGTGGCACCTACAATGAGCAGTTCTTC. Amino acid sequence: CASSGTYNEQFF.

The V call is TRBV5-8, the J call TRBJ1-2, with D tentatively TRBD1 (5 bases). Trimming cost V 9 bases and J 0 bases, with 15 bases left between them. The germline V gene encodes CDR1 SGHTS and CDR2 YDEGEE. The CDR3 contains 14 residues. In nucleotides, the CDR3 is TGTGCCATCGGGGGGATACCCGCTAACTATGGCTACACCTTC. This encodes CAIGGIPANYGYTF.